This T cell receptor (beta chain) was obtained from a study of T cell responses to AZD1222 COVID-19 vaccine. The CDR3 totals 13 residues. V shed 5 bases and J 4 bases; nucleotides not matched to a gene: 2. Germline V lookup: CDR1 SEHNR, CDR2 FQNEAQ (reference sequence). Method: immunoSEQ multiplex PCR; TCRdb's copy keeps in-frame clones and lacks some. The sample yields 130,000 to 150,000 clones, 88% seen once. Sequencing used peripheral blood, obtained on day 0 of AZD1222 vaccination. This sequence originates from an adult in good health. This chain links TRBV7-9 with TRBJ1-5; 7 bases agree with TRBD1. The CDR3 nucleotides read TGTGCCAGCAGCCAACAGGGGAATCAGCCCCAGCATTTT. This sequence encodes CASSQQGNQPQHF.